This T cell receptor beta chain was sequenced for a study of T cells after yellow fever vaccination. One entry per CDR3 protein results from TCRdb running MiXCR on the 5' RACE reads. The sample contains under 200,000 distinct CDR3 sequences, 6% to 7.5% of which appear only once. Whole-study results and caveats: The secondary response was weaker, and its peak arrived faster, on day 5 versus 15.

Per the germline V gene, CDR1 is SGHTS and CDR2 is YDEGEE. Trimming left V 2 bases short and J 1 base short, with 7 bases between. The CDR3 runs to 14 residues. This clonotype came up many times. Its antigen is as yet unknown. The specimen comprised CD4+ T cells sorted from PBMCs, sampled roughly 5 days after the first yellow fever vaccination. The rearrangement joins TRBV5-8 to TRBJ2-1; D gene unclear. The TCR comes from a man younger than 30 who received the YFV17D yellow fever vaccine. The DNA for the CDR3 is TGTGCCAGCAGCTTTCAGCTTTCCTACAATGAGCAGTTCTTC. Its translation is CASSFQLSYNEQFF.